The 17 T cell receptor beta chains in this list originate from one sample, sequenced in a study of shared clonotypes between healthy human individuals. Libraries were prepared by immunoSEQ multiplex PCR; TCRdb keeps only in-frame clonotypes and omits some of them. Here the sample spans a few hundred thousand clones, over 95% being singletons. The naive CD8 fraction comprised CD45RO-negative cells positively selected for CCR7 and excluded terminally differentiated effector memory CD45RA+ cells. The sample consisted of naive CD8+ T cells sorted from blood. The origin of the receptors is a woman aged 30 to 39 in good health.

The chain recombines TRBV4-2 with TRBJ2-3; a weak D match, TRBD2 (7 bases). V lost 3 bases to trimming and J lost 4 bases, with 26 bases between them. The CDR3 runs to 19 residues. Germline CDR1 LGHNA, CDR2 YNFKEQ. In DNA form, the CDR3 reads TGTGCCAGCAGCCACGTTCTCCGAGGGGGGGCCAGTAATGCAGATACGCAGTATTTT. It yields the protein CASSHVLRGGASNADTQYF.

As for this clone: The same CDR3 also results from other DNA sequences found in this sample. The chain couples TRBV5-1 to TRBJ2-7, with TRBD1 as a possible D gene (6 bases). Germline V CDR1 and CDR2: SGHRS, YFSETQ. The CDR3 extends over 13 amino acids. Trimming cost V 5 bases and J 0 bases, with 9 bases left between them. The CDR3 nucleotides are TGCGCCAGCAGGCAGGGGAGCTCCTACGAGCAGTACTTC. Its translation: CASRQGSSYEQYF.

The genes are TRBV7-7 and TRBJ2-5; D might be TRBD2 (5 bases). CDR3 length: 16 residues. V shed 2 bases and J shed 3 bases, with 16 bases lying between them. Per the germline V gene, CDR1 is SSHAT and CDR2 is FNYEAQ (reference sequence). Here the CDR3 DNA reads TGTGCCAGCAGCTTACGGTTCGGGGTTTCGGAAGAGACCCAGTACTTC. Encoded protein: CASSLRFGVSEETQYF.

V gene TRBV30 combines with J gene TRBJ2-2; no clear D gene. The CDR3 spans 13 residues. Deletions cut 0 bases from V and 4 bases from J, with 6 bases between. Germline V gene lookup returns CDR1 GTSNPN and CDR2 SVGIG (reference sequence). In nucleotides, the CDR3 is TGTGCCTGGAGTGTACCCATCACCGGGGAGCTGTTTTTT. This translates into CAWSVPITGELFF.

The gene calls are TRBV2 and TRBJ2-5; 7 bases align to TRBD2. The CDR3 totals 17 residues. V lost 3 bases, J lost 4 bases, and 14 bases stayed unmatched. CDR1 is SNHLY, CDR2 FYNNEI, per germline. The DNA of the CDR3 is TGTGCCAGCAGTGAGATGGGTGGGGCGGGAGCGGGAGAGACCCAGTACTTC. This codes for CASSEMGGAGAGETQYF. Variable domain in full (rest from reference TRBV2 and TRBJ2-5): EPEVTQTPSHQVTQMGQEVILRCVPISNHLYFYWYRQILGQKVEFLVSFYNNEISEKSEIFDDQFSVERPDGSNFTLKIRSTKLEDSAMYFCASSEMGGAGAGETQYFGPGTRLLVL.

The V call is TRBV5-6, the J call TRBJ2-5; no firm D call. The germline gives CDR1 SGHDT, CDR2 YYEEEE. The CDR3 runs to 15 residues. With 0 bases removed from V and 5 bases from J, the gap between germline ends came to 14 bases. CDR3 nucleotide sequence: TGTGCCAGCAGCTTGGAGTCCCCAGAGAAGGAGACCCAGTACTTC. The encoded protein is CASSLESPEKETQYF. The full variable domain, completed using reference TRBV5-6 and TRBJ2-5, is DAGVTQSPTHLIKTRGQQVTLRCSPKSGHDTVSWYQQALGQGPQFIFQYYEEEERQRGNFPDRFSGHQFPNYSSELNVNALLLGDSALYLCASSLESPEKETQYFGPGTRLLVL.

The chain employs TRBV30 and TRBJ1-2; D gene uncertain. CDR3 size: 14 residues. Deletions cut 1 base from V and 0 bases from J, with 9 bases between. CDR1 and CDR2 (germline): GTSNPN, SVGIG (reference sequence). This CDR3 is CAWSEREANYGYTF. The CDR3 bases are TGTGCCTGGAGTGAGCGAGAGGCTAACTATGGCTACACCTTC.

CDR3 in amino acids: CASSESLGTDREETQYF. The CDR3, as DNA: TGTGCCAGCAGTGAATCTTTGGGGACGGACAGGGAAGAGACCCAGTACTTC. The genes are TRBV2 and TRBJ2-5; 8 nucleotides agree with TRBD1. Per germline, CDR1 SNHLY and CDR2 FYNNEI. After removal of 2 bases from V and 3 bases from J, the junction contained 11 bases not matched to a gene. This CDR3 is built from 17 residues.

The chain joins TRBV10-1 to TRBJ1-3; D is undetermined. Germline V CDR1 and CDR2: WNHNN, SYGVQD (reference sequence). CDR3 length: 12 amino acids. V was pared by 8 bases and J by 6 bases, with 11 bases between. This CDR3 is CASDDKKNTIYF. Here the CDR3 DNA reads TGCGCCAGCGACGACAAGAAAAACACCATATATTTT.

V usage is TRBV7-6 and J usage is TRBJ2-7; TRBD2 matches 13 bases. In germline, CDR1 is SGHVS, CDR2 FNYEAQ. The CDR3 totals 15 residues. Trimming took 4 bases from V and 0 from J; bases not matched to a gene: 0. The CDR3 region is CASSWTSGSSYEQYF. DNA of the CDR3: TGTGCCAGCAGCTGGACTAGCGGGAGCTCCTACGAGCAGTACTTC.

The J gene is TRBJ2-5, the V gene TRBV27; 12 positions agree with TRBD1. The J call is uncertain, as TRBJ2-7 better fits the DNA end. The CDR3 spans 14 residues. Germline V gene sequence: CDR1 MNHEY, CDR2 SMNVEV (reference sequence). Written as DNA, the CDR3 is TGTGCCAGCAGTGGGGGACAGGGGGCTTACGAGCAGTACTTC. This sequence encodes CASSGGQGAYEQYF.

The rearrangement joins TRBV5-5 to TRBJ1-2; 7 nucleotides line up with TRBD1. V shed 1 base, J shed 0 bases, and the junction held 6 bases outside the gene matches. The CDR3 consists of 16 residues. CDR1 and CDR2 (germline): SGHKS, YYEKEE (reference sequence). The CDR3 nucleotides read TGTGCCAGCAGCTTGTGGGCCGGGACAGCTAACTATGGCTACACCTTC. Amino acid sequence: CASSLWAGTANYGYTF.

V usage is TRBV13 and J usage is TRBJ1-1; perhaps TRBD1 as D (6 bases). CDR3 size: 16 residues. Germline loops: CDR1 PRHDT, CDR2 FYEKMQ (reference sequence). V gave up 6 bases and J gave up 3 bases, with 20 bases separating them. CDR3: CASSPAGIQGHTEAFF. In DNA form, the CDR3 reads TGTGCCAGCAGTCCAGCGGGAATACAGGGCCACACTGAAGCTTTCTTT. The whole variable domain, filled in from reference TRBV13 and TRBJ1-1, reads AAGVIQSPRHLIKEKRETATLKCYPIPRHDTVYWYQQGPGQDPQFLISFYEKMQSDKGSIPDRFSAQQFSDYHSELNMSSLELGDSALYFCASSPAGIQGHTEAFFGQGTRLTVV.

The gene calls are TRBV19 and TRBJ1-4; no definite D call. CDR3 length equals 17 residues. Per germline, CDR1 LNHDA and CDR2 SQIVND (reference sequence). V lost 2 bases and J 8 bases, leaving 21 bases between the germline ends. The CDR3 coding sequence is TGTGCCAGTAGTATACCCCCCTCCAGCGCTCTGAACGAAAAACTGTTTTTT. Its translation is CASSIPPSSALNEKLFF.

CDR3 protein: CASSYSFLDRGGEQYF. Written as DNA, the CDR3 is TGTGCCAGCAGTTACTCGTTTTTGGACAGGGGCGGCGAGCAGTACTTC. The V call is TRBV6-5, the J call TRBJ2-7; 9 bases are shared with TRBD1. Unmatched junction bases numbered 9, after V lost 0 bases and J lost 6 bases. Germline CDR1 reads MNHEY; CDR2 reads SVGAGI. The CDR3 length is 16 residues.

The chain uses TRBV6-1 and TRBJ1-1; D is ambiguous. V shed 2 bases and J shed 1 base, with 8 bases lying between them. Germline-derived CDR1 and CDR2 are MNHNS and SASEGT. CDR3 size: 14 residues. Written as DNA, the CDR3 is TGTGCCAGCAGTGAACGAGGGCCGAACACTGAAGCTTTCTTT. Translating it yields CASSERGPNTEAFF.

The chain combines TRBV27 with TRBJ2-7; D is unclear. Germline CDR1 reads MNHEY; CDR2 reads SMNVEV (reference sequence). The CDR3 sequence is 13 residues long. V dropped 8 bases and J dropped 9 bases, with 20 bases sitting between them. CDR3 nucleotide sequence: TGTGCCAGCGGGTTTCCCCCTCCGCTCGGGCAGTACTTC. This gives the protein CASGFPPPLGQYF.